This T cell receptor beta chain was identified in a study of blood T cell repertoires in COVID-19. About the research overall: Specimens from acute and convalescent COVID-19 originated in the United States, Italy and Spain. Nucleic acid was either cDNA or gDNA, and it came from T cells, B-cell-depleted T cells, or PBMCs.

Germline trimming cut 4 bases from V and 5 bases from J; bases unmatched to any gene: 3. The CDR3 spans 14 residues. Per the germline V gene, CDR1 is SEHNR and CDR2 is FQNEAQ (reference sequence). Original processing notes: From reference gene primer amplification, estimates of nucleated cell counts were derived. Generated by immunoSEQ multiplex PCR, the TCRdb table keeps only in-frame clones and is missing some. From that table come the V and J calls and clone size; the DNA was used to work out D and trimming. The sample includes around 280,000 clones, about 86% of them seen just once. The origin of this receptor is a woman between 25 and 40 years old who had recovered from COVID-19. Sequenced material: peripheral blood. The chain combines TRBV7-9 with TRBJ2-5, with 11 bases lining up with TRBD2. This CDR3 is CASSSRTSGETQYF. The CDR3 nucleotides are TGTGCCAGCAGCTCACGGACTAGCGGGGAGACCCAGTACTTC.